One sample yielded the 11 T cell receptor beta chains listed below, sequenced in a study of tumor and adjacent non-tumor tissue in lung cancer. TCRbeta libraries were built with three rounds of nested PCR, modified from ARM-PCR. One entry per CDR3 protein, called by TCRdb with MiXCR from the multiplex PCR reads. In the table there are 220,000 or so distinct CDR3 sequences, 70% to 75% of which are singletons. No cell sorting was done before RNA was extracted from the tissue. The sequenced material came from lung tumor tissue. The receptors shown here come from a man in his 60s with non-small cell lung cancer.

A remark on this clonotype: Sequence at one end of the junction differs from germline and may be a read error. The rearrangement joins TRBV20-1 to TRBJ2-5, with 12 bases identical to TRBD2. The CDR3 length is 17 residues. Germline V gene sequence: CDR1 DFQATT, CDR2 SNEGSKA (reference sequence). The CDR3 DNA follows: TGTGGTGCTAGACCCTTTCCCTTGGGACTAGCGGGAGAGACCCAGTACTTC. The encoded protein is CGARPFPLGLAGETQYF.

For this clonotype: The conserved phenylalanine or tryptophan normally closing the CDR3 is absent here, so this likely arose from a read error. CDR3 DNA sequence: TGTGCCAACAGGCCGGGACTAGCGGGGGGGAACACCGGGGAGCTGTTTTAT. Amino acid sequence: CANRPGLAGGNTGELFY. This sequence joins TRBV5-4 and TRBJ2-2; TRBD2 matches at 15 bases. The CDR3 covers 17 residues. Germline V gene sequence: CDR1 SGHNT, CDR2 YYREEE (reference sequence). The junction had 7 bases not matched to a gene; V was cut back by 9 bases and J by 1 base.

As for this clonotype: The junction departs from the called germline gene at one end, perhaps through a read error. The V and J genes are TRBV20-1 and TRBJ1-5; D is ambiguous. Germline V gene data show CDR1 as DFQATT and CDR2 as SNEGSKA (reference sequence). The CDR3 is 14 residues long. The CDR3 is CSARPGYSNQSQHF. The CDR3 DNA sequence: TGCAGTGCTAGACCAGGTTATAGCAATCAGTCCCAGCATTTT.

This clonotype was observed a single time. This may stem from a read error, because a much larger clone lies one nucleotide away. CDR3 sequence: CASRRDPSEKLFF. The CDR3 DNA reads TGTGCCAGCAGGCGGGACCCATCTGAAAAACTGTTTTTT. The chain combines TRBV12-3 or TRBV12-4 with TRBJ1-4; D may be TRBD1 (5 bases). V lost 6 bases and J lost 7, with 12 bases in between. This CDR3 comprises 13 residues.

Of note for this clonotype: One end of the junction is discordant with germline, which a read error may explain. This rearrangement joins TRBV6-2 or TRBV6-3 to TRBJ1-1; TRBD1 is a possible D gene (6 bases). CDR3 length: 14 amino acids. Germline CDR1 MNHEY, CDR2 SVGEGT. The CDR3, as DNA: TGTGCCAGCAGTCTCGCCGACAGGAACACTGAATCTTTCTTT. It specifies CASSLADRNTESFF.

This clonotype was observed a few times. A single base separates this from a much larger clone, so it may be a read error. The V and J genes are TRBV20-1 and TRBJ2-1; TRBD1 matches at 7 bases. This CDR3 spans 15 amino acids. Germline V gene sequence: CDR1 DFQATT, CDR2 SNEGSKA (reference sequence). The CDR3 reads CSARPNRGWWDEKFF. CDR3 sequence (DNA): TGCAGTGCTAGACCGAACAGGGGATGGTGGGATGAGAAGTTCTTC.

This clonotype was observed at least ten times. The J gene is TRBJ1-2, the V gene TRBV10-2, with D hard to call. The CDR3 covers 11 residues. V was cut by 7 bases and J by 3 bases, with 6 bases left in between. Germline V gives CDR1 WSHSY, CDR2 SAAADI. Here the CDR3 reads CASNSDYGYTF. DNA for the CDR3: TGCGCCAGCAACAGCGACTATGGCTACACCTTC.

J is TRBJ1-1 and V is TRBV30; a possible D gene is TRBD1 (5 bases). V was pared by 5 bases and J by 11 bases, with 15 bases between. The CDR3 spans 11 residues. Looked up from germline, CDR1 is GTSNPN and CDR2 is SVGIG (reference sequence). The CDR3 DNA sequence: TGTGCCTGGCAGGGAGGGATAAAGGCTTTCTTT. This translates into CAWQGGIKAFF.

With respect to this clonotype: A much larger clone lies one base from this, so it may be a read error. V gene TRBV6-1 combines with J gene TRBJ2-5; 10 bases match TRBD2. V was clipped by 8 bases and J by 4 bases; unmatched bases: 7. The CDR3 length is 14 residues. Germline CDR1 and CDR2: MNHNS and SASEGT. The CDR3 sequence: CASCGSGGGETQYF. In DNA, the CDR3 is TGTGCCAGCTGTGGCAGCGGGGGGGGAGAGACCCAGTACTTC.

Remarks on this clonotype: Being one base from a much bigger clone, this may be a read error. The chain employs TRBV11-3 and TRBJ1-5; D not resolved. The ends were cut back, 1 base at V and 11 bases at J, with 12 bases in the middle. The CDR3 runs to 13 residues. The germline gives CDR1 SGHNT, CDR2 YENEEA. The CDR3 DNA follows: TGTGCCAGCAGCTTAGCTCAATCGCAGACCCAGCATTTT. Its translation is CASSLAQSQTQHF.

The table lists this clonotype with a few counts. The junction shows a germline mismatch at one end, possibly a read error. The chain couples TRBV6-6 to TRBJ1-6; weak D call: TRBD1 (5 bases). CDR3 length: 15 amino acids. In germline, CDR1 is MNHNY, CDR2 SVGAGI (reference sequence). CDR3 residues: CVSSQDGGIGSPLHF. CDR3 nucleotides: TGTGTCAGCAGTCAAGACGGGGGGATAGGTTCACCCCTCCACTTT.